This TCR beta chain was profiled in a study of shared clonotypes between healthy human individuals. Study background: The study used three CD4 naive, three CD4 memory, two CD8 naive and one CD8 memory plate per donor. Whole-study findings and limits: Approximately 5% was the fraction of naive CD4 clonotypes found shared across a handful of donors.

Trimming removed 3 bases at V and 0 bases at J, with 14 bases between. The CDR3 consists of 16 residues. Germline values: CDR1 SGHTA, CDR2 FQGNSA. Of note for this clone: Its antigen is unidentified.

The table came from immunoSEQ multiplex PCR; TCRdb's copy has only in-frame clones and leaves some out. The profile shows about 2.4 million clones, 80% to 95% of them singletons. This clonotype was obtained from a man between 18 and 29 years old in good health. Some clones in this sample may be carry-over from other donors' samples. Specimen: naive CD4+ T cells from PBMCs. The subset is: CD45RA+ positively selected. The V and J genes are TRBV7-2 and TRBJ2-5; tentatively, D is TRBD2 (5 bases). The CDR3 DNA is TGTGCCAGCAGCTTCACAGTAGCGATGAACCAAGAGACCCAGTACTTC. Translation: CASSFTVAMNQETQYF.